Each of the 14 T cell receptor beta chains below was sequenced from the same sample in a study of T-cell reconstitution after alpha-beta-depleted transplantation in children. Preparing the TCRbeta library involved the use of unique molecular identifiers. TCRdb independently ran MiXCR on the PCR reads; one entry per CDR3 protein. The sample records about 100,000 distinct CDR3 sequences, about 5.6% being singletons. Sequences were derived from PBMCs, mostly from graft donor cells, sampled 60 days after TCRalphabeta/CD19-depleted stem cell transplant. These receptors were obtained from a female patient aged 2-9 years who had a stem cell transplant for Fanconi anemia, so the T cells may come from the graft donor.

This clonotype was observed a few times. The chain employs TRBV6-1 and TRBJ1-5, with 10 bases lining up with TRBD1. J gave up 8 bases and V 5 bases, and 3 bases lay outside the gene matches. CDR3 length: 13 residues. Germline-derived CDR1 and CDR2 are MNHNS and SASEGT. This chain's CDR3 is CASSRDRGKPQHF. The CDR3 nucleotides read TGTGCCAGCAGTCGGGACAGGGGAAAGCCCCAGCATTTT.

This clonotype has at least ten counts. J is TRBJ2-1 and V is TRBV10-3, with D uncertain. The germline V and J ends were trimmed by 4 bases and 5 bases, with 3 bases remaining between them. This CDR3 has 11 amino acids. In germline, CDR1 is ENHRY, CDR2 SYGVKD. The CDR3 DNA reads TGTGCCATCAGTGTTGACAATGAGCAGTTCTTC. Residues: CAISVDNEQFF.

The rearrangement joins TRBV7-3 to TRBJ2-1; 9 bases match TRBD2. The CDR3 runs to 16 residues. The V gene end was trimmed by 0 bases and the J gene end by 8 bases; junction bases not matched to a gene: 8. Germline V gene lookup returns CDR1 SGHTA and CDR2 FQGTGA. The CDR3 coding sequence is TGTGCCAGCAGCTTAACGCGCCTAGCGGGGTCGGATGAGCAGTTCTTC. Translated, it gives CASSLTRLAGSDEQFF.

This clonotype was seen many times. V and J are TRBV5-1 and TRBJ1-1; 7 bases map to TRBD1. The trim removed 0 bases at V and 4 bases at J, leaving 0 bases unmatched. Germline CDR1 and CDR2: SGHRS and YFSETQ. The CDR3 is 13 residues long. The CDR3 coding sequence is TGCGCCAGCAGCTTGGACAGGGGCACTGAAGCTTTCTTT. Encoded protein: CASSLDRGTEAFF.

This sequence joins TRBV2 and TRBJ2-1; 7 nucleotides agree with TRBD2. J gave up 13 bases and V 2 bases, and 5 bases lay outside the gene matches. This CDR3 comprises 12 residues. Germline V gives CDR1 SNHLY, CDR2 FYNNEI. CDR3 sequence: CASSEWDYIQFF. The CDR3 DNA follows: TGTGCCAGCAGTGAATGGGACTATATACAGTTCTTC.

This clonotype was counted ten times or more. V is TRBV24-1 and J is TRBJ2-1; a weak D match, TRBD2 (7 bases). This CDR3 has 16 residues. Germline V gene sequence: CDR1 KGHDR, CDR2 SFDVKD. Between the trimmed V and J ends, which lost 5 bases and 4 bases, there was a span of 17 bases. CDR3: CATSVVGGRGYNEQFF. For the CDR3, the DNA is TGTGCCACCAGTGTAGTTGGAGGGAGGGGGTACAATGAGCAGTTCTTC.

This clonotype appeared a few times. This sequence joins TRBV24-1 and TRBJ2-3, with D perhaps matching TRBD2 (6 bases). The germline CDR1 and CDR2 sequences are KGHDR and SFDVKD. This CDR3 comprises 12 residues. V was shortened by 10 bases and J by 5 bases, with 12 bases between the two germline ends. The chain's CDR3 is CATSGGVDTQYF. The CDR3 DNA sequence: TGTGCCACTTCAGGAGGGGTAGATACGCAGTATTTT.

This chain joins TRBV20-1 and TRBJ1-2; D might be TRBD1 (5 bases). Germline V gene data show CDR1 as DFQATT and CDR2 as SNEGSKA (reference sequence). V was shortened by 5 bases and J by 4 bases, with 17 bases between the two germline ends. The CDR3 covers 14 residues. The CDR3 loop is CSARVGASFYGYTF. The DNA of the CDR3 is TGCAGTGCTCGAGTCGGGGCCAGCTTCTATGGCTACACCTTC.

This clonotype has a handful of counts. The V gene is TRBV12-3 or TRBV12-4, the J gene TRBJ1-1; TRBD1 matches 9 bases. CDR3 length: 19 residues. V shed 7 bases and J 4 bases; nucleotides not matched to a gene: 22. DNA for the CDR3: TGTGCCAGCACTCGAAACAGGGGGCTTGACGGTAGAGAGGGCACTGAAGCTTTCTTT. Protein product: CASTRNRGLDGREGTEAFF.

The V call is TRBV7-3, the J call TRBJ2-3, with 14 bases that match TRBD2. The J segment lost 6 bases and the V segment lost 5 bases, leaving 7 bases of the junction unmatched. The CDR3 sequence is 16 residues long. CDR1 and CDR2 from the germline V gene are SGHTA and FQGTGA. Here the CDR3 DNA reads TGTGCCAGCAGCAGACGACTAGCGGGAGGGCCGGATACGCAGTATTTT. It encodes CASSRRLAGGPDTQYF.

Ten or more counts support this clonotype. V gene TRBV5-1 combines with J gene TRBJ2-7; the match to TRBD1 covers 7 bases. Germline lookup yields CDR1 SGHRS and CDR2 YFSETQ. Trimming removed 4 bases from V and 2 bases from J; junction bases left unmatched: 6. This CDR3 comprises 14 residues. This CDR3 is CASSTQGSPYEQYF. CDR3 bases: TGCGCCAGCAGCACACAGGGGAGCCCCTACGAGCAGTACTTC.

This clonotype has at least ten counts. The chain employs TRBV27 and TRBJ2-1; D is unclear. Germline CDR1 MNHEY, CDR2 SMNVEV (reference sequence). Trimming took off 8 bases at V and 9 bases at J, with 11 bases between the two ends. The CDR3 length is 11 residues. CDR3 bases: TGTGCCAGCCAATTAGGCCTTGAGCAGTTCTTC. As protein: CASQLGLEQFF.

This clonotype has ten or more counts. This chain's CDR3 is CASSPGLAGPNEQFF. CDR3 in DNA: TGTGCCAGCTCACCGGGACTAGCCGGGCCCAATGAGCAGTTCTTC. The gene calls are TRBV18 and TRBJ2-1, with TRBD2 matching over 9 bases. Germline CDR1 is KGHSH and CDR2 is LQKENI. V was pared by 3 bases and J by 6 bases, with 6 bases of the junction left unmatched. The CDR3 sequence is 15 residues long.

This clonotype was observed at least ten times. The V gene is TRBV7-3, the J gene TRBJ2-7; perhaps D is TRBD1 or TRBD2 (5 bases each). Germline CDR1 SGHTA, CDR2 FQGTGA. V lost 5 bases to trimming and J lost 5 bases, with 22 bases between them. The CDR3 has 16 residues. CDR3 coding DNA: TGTGCCAGCAGCCCTAGGGGCGGGCTAAGTACTGACGAGCAGTACTTC. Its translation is CASSPRGGLSTDEQYF.